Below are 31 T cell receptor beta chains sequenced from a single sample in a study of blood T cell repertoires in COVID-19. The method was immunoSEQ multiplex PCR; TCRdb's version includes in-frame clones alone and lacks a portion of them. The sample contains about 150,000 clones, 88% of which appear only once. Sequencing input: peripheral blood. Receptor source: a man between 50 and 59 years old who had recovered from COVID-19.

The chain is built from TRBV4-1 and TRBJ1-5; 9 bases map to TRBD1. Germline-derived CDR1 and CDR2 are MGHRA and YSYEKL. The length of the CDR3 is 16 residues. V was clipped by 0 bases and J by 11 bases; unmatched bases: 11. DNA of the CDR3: TGCGCCAGCAGCCAAGATCCGACAGGGGGGTTGTCGTCCCAGCATTTT. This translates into CASSQDPTGGLSSQHF.

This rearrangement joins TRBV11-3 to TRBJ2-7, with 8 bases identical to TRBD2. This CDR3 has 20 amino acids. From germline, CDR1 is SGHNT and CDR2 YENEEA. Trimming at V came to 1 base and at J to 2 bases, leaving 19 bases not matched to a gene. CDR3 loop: CASSLVKAGRRLAYTYEQYF. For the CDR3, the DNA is TGTGCCAGCAGCTTAGTAAAGGCTGGACGGCGACTAGCGTATACCTACGAGCAGTACTTC. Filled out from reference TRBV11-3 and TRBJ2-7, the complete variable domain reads EAGVVQSPRYKIIEKKQPVAFWCNPISGHNTLYWYLQNLGQGPELLIRYENEEAVDDSQLPKDRFSAERLKGVDSTLKIQPAELGDSAVYLCASSLVKAGRRLAYTYEQYFGPGTRLTVT.

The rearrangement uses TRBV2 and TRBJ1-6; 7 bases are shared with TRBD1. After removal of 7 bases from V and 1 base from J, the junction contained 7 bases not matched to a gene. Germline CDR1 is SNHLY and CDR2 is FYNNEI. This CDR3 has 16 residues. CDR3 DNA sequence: TGTGCCAGCATTCGGGACAGACGGTCCTATAATTCACCCCTCCACTTT. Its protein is CASIRDRRSYNSPLHF.

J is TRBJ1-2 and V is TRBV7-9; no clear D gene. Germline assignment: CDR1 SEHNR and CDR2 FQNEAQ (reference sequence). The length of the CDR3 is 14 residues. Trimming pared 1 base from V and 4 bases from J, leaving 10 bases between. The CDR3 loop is CASSLVQVSYGYTF. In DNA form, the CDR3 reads TGTGCCAGCAGCTTAGTTCAGGTTTCCTATGGCTACACCTTC.

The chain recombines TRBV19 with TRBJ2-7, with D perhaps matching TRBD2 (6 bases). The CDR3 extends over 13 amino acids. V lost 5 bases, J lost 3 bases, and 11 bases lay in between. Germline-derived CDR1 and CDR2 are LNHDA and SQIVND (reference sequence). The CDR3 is CASSVPGDYEQYF. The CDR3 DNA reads TGTGCCAGTAGTGTTCCGGGGGACTACGAGCAGTACTTC.

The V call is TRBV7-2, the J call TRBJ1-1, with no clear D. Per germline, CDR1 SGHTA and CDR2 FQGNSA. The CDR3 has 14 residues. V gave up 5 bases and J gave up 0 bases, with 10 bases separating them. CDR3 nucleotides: TGTGCCAGCAGCCCTACGGTCTTGAACACTGAAGCTTTCTTT. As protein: CASSPTVLNTEAFF.

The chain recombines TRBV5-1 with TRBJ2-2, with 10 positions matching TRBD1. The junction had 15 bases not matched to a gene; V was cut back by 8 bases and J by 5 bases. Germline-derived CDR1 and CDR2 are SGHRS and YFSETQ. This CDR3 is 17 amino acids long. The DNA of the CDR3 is TGCGCCAGTAGCCGGATTCCGGGACAGGGGATGACCGGGGAGCTGTTTTTT. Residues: CASSRIPGQGMTGELFF.

The CDR3 region is CASSEAGADTQYF. The CDR3 coding sequence is TGTGCCAGCAGTGAAGCGGGCGCAGATACGCAGTATTTT. The chain couples TRBV6-1 to TRBJ2-3; D unresolved. The V gene lost 0 bases and the J gene lost 4 bases, with 5 bases spanning the gap. CDR1 MNHNS and CDR2 SASEGT come from the germline V gene. The CDR3 covers 13 residues.

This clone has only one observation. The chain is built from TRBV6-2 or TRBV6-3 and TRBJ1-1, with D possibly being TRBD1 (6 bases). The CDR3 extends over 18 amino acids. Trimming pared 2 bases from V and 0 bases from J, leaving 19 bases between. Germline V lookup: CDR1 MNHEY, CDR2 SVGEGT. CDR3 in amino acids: CASSYRAGQRVMNTEAFF. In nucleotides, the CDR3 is TGTGCCAGCAGTTACCGCGCCGGACAGAGAGTTATGAACACTGAAGCTTTCTTT.

In nucleotides, the CDR3 is TGTGCCAGCAGCCGAACCGCCGGTGGCGGGAGTGACAATGAGCAGTTCTTC. Encoded protein: CASSRTAGGGSDNEQFF. The chain is built from TRBV7-3 and TRBJ2-1; the match to TRBD2 covers 7 bases. The CDR3 length is 17 residues. The germline V gene encodes CDR1 SGHTA and CDR2 FQGTGA. With 5 bases clipped from V and 5 bases from J, the junction kept 15 bases outside the gene matches.

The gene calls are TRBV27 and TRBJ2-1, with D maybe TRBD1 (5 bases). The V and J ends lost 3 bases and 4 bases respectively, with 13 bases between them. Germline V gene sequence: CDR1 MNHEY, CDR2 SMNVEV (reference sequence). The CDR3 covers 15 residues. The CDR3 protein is CASSFEGHAYNEQFF. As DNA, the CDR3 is TGTGCCAGCAGTTTTGAAGGACACGCGTACAATGAGCAGTTCTTC.

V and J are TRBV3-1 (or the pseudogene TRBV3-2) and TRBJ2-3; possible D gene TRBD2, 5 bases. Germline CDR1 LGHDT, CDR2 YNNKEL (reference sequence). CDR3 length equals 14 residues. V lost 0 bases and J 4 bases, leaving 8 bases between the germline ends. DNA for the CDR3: TGTGCCAGCAGCCAAGAACCGAGGGCAGATACGCAGTATTTT. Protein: CASSQEPRADTQYF.

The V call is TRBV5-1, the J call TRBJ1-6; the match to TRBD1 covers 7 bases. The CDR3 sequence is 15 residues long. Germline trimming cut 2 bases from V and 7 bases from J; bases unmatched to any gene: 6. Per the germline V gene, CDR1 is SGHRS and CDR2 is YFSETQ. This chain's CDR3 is CASSLDRVRNSPLHF. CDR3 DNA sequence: TGCGCCAGCAGCTTAGACAGGGTCCGGAATTCACCCCTCCACTTT.

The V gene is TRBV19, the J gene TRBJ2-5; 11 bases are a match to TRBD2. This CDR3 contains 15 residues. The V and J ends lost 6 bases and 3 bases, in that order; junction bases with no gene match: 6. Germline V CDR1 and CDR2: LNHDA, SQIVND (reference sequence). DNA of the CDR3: TGTGCCAGTAGCCAATTAGCGGGAGGGGAAGAGACCCAGTACTTC. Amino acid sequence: CASSQLAGGEETQYF.

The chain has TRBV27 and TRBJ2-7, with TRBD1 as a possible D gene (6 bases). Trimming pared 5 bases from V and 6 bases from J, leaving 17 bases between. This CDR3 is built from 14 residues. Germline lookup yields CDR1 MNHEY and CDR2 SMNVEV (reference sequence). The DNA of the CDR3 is TGTGCCAGCAGTGCCCACGGGACACAGGGCGAGCAGTACTTC. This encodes CASSAHGTQGEQYF.

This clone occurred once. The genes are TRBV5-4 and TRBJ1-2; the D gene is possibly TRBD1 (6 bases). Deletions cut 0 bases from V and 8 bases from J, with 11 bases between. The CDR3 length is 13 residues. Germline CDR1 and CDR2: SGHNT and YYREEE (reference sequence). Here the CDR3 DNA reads TGTGCCAGCAGCTTGGTCGGGGGGCCCGGCTACACCTTC. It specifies CASSLVGGPGYTF.

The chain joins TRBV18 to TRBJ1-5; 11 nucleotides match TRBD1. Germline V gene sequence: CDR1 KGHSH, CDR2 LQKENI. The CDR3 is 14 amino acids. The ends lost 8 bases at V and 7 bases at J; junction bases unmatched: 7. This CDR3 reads CASDGTGGRQPQHF. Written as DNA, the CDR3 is TGTGCCAGCGACGGGACAGGGGGTAGACAGCCCCAGCATTTT.

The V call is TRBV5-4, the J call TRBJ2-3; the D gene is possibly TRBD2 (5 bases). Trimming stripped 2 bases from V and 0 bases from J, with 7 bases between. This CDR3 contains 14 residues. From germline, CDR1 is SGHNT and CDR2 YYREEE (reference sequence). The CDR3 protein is CASSLAASTDTQYF. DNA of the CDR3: TGTGCCAGCAGCTTAGCGGCTAGCACAGATACGCAGTATTTT.

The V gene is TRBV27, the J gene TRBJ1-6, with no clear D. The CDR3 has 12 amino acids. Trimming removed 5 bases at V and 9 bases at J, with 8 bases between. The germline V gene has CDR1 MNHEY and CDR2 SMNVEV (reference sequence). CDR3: CASSLLGSPLHF. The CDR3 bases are TGTGCCAGCAGTCTACTAGGTTCACCCCTCCACTTT.

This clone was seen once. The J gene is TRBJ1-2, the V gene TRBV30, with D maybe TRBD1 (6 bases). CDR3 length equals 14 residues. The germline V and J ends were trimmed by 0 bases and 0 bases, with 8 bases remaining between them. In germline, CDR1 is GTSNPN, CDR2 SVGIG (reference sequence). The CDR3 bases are TGTGCCTGGAGTGTACAGGGCCCTAACTATGGCTACACCTTC. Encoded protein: CAWSVQGPNYGYTF.

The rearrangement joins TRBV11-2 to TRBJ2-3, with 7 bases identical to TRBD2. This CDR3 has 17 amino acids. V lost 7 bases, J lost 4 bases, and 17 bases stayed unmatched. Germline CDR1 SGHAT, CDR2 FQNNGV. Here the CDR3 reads CASTTRAAGTSPDTQYF. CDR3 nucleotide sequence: TGTGCCAGCACCACCAGGGCAGCGGGGACGTCCCCAGATACGCAGTATTTT.

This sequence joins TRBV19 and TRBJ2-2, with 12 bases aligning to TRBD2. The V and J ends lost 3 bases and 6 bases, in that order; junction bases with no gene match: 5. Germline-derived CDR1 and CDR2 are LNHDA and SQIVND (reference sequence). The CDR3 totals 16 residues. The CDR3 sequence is CASSISSGGAAGELFF. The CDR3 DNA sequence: TGTGCCAGTAGTATCTCTAGCGGGGGGGCCGCCGGGGAGCTGTTTTTT.

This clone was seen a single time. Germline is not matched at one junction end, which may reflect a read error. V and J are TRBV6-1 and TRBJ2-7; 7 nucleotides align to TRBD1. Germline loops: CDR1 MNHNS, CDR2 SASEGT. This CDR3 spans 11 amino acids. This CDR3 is CASSEVGGQCF. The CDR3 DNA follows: TGTGCCAGCAGTGAAGTAGGGGGACAGTGCTTC.

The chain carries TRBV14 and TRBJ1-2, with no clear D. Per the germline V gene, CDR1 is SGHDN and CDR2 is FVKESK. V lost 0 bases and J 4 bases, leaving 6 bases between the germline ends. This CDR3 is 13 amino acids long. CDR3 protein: CASSQEVSYGYTF. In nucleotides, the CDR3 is TGTGCCAGCAGCCAAGAAGTGAGCTATGGCTACACCTTC.

CDR3 sequence reads: CASSPGQGSTDTQYF. CDR3 DNA sequence: TGTGCCAGCAGCCCGGGACAGGGTTCCACAGATACGCAGTATTTT. The chain links TRBV11-2 to TRBJ2-3, with 9 positions matching TRBD1. The V segment lost 5 bases and the J segment 2 bases; nucleotides outside the gene matches: 5. Per germline, CDR1 SGHAT and CDR2 FQNNGV. The CDR3 has 15 amino acids.

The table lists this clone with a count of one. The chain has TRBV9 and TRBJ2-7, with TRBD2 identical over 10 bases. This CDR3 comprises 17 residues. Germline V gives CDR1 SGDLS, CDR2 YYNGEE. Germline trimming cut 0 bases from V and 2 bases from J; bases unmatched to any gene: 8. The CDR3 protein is CASSVAEVAGGPYEQYF. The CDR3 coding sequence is TGTGCCAGCAGCGTAGCTGAGGTAGCGGGAGGACCCTACGAGCAGTACTTC.

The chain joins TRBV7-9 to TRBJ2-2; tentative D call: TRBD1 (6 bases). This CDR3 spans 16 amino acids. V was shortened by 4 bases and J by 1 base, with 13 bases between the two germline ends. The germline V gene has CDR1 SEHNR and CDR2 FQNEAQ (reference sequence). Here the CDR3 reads CASSSPPGQNTGELFF. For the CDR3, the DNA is TGTGCCAGCAGCTCTCCCCCGGGACAGAACACCGGGGAGCTGTTTTTT.

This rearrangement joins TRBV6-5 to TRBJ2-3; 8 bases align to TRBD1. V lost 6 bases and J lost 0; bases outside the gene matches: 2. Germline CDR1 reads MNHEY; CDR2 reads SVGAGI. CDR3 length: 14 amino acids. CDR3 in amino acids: CASRGTGSTDTQYF. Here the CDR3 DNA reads TGTGCCAGCAGGGGGACAGGAAGCACAGATACGCAGTATTTT.

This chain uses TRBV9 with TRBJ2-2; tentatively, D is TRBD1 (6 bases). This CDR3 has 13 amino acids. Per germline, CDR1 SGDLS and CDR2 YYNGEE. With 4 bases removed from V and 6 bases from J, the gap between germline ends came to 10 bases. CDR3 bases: TGTGCCAGCAGCTTACAGGGCCCCGGGGAGCTGTTTTTT. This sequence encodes CASSLQGPGELFF.

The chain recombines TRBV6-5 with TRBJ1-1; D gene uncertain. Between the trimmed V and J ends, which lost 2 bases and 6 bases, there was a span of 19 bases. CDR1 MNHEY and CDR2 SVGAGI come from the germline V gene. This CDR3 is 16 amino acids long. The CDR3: CASSYDLSPLPAEAFF. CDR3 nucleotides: TGTGCCAGCAGTTACGATCTTTCCCCTTTACCGGCTGAAGCTTTCTTT.

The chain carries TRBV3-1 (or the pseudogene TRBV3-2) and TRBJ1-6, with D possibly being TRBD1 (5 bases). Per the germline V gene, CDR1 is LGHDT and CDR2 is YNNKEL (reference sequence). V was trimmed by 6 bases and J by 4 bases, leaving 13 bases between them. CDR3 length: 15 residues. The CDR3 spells CASRPKPGYNSPLHF. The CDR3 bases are TGTGCCAGCAGGCCGAAGCCAGGGTATAATTCACCCCTCCACTTT.